The 9 T cell receptor beta chains below come from one sample, sequenced in a study of graft-versus-host responses after intestinal transplantation. Sequenced by immunoSEQ multiplex PCR; TCRdb stores in-frame clones only, minus some. The sample contains 84,000 or so clones, over 85% of which appear only once. These receptors' antigens are unknown. This material consisted of unstimulated CD8+ T cells sorted from spleen or lymph node cells, taken before transplant. The receptors here all came from a human donor who was the organ donor for an intestinal transplant.

In nucleotides, the CDR3 is TGTGCCAGTAGCCCCCCGGCGGGAGGTAGCACAGATACGCAGTATTTT. It yields the protein CASSPPAGGSTDTQYF. This sequence joins TRBV19 and TRBJ2-3, with 8 bases lining up with TRBD2. Germline values: CDR1 LNHDA, CDR2 SQIVND (reference sequence). The ends lost 6 bases at V and 0 bases at J; junction bases unmatched: 8. The CDR3 consists of 16 residues.

The J gene is TRBJ2-6, the V gene TRBV27; D gene ambiguous. Germline assignment: CDR1 MNHEY and CDR2 SMNVEV (reference sequence). With 6 bases removed from V and 0 bases from J, the gap between germline ends came to 9 bases. The CDR3 covers 15 residues. The CDR3 loop reads CASSLSDSGANVLTF. Written as DNA, the CDR3 is TGTGCCAGCAGCCTATCCGACTCTGGGGCCAACGTCCTGACTTTC.

Worth noting for this clone: Its ends do not fully match the called genes, so a read error is possible. V is TRBV4-1 and J is TRBJ1-6; 8 nucleotides align to TRBD1. The germline V gene has CDR1 MGHRA and CDR2 YSYEKL. The CDR3 runs to 14 residues. The CDR3 loop reads CASSQGQGRAPLHF. CDR3 in DNA: TGCGCCAGCAGTCAAGGACAGGGCCGGGCACCCCTCCACTTT.

J is TRBJ1-2 and V is TRBV4-1; 10 bases line up with TRBD1. The V and J ends lost 3 bases and 6 bases, in that order; junction bases with no gene match: 13. This CDR3 has 17 residues. Germline V lookup: CDR1 MGHRA, CDR2 YSYEKL. The CDR3 sequence is CASSQEGGWTGGHGYTF. The CDR3 region has the DNA TGCGCCAGCAGCCAGGAAGGGGGTTGGACAGGGGGTCATGGCTACACCTTC.

V and J are TRBV27 and TRBJ1-1; TRBD1 might be the D (5 bases). Germline lookup yields CDR1 MNHEY and CDR2 SMNVEV (reference sequence). Deletions cut 3 bases from V and 1 base from J, with 9 bases between. The CDR3 is 14 residues long. The CDR3 DNA follows: TGTGCCAGCAGTTTTGTGGGGGGGAACACTGAAGCTTTCTTT. As protein: CASSFVGGNTEAFF.

The J gene is TRBJ2-5, the V gene TRBV28; 7 nucleotides match TRBD1. Germline CDR1 is MDHEN and CDR2 is SYDVKM. Trimming cost V 4 bases and J 3 bases; bases outside gene matches: 5. The CDR3 consists of 14 residues. This chain's CDR3 is CASSSGQREETQYF. CDR3 sequence (DNA): TGTGCCAGCAGTTCGGGACAGAGGGAAGAGACCCAGTACTTC.

This CDR3 reads CASSPGQGLEQYF. CDR3 coding DNA: TGTGCCAGCAGTCCGGGACAGGGTCTGGAGCAGTACTTC. The V call is TRBV27, the J call TRBJ2-7; TRBD1 matches 9 bases. The V segment lost 5 bases and the J segment 7 bases; nucleotides outside the gene matches: 6. The CDR3 is 13 residues long. Germline V gene sequence: CDR1 MNHEY, CDR2 SMNVEV (reference sequence).

The chain recombines TRBV11-3 with TRBJ1-1; maybe TRBD1 (5 bases). With 6 bases removed from V and 0 bases from J, the gap between germline ends came to 8 bases. In germline, CDR1 is SGHNT, CDR2 YENEEA. The CDR3 runs to 13 residues. DNA of the CDR3: TGTGCCAGCAGACCCAGGGTGAACACTGAAGCTTTCTTT. It codes for CASRPRVNTEAFF.

The J gene is TRBJ2-1, the V gene TRBV10-1; maybe TRBD1 (5 bases). V was shortened by 6 bases and J by 0 bases, with 21 bases between the two germline ends. CDR3 length equals 18 residues. In germline, CDR1 is WNHNN, CDR2 SYGVQD (reference sequence). CDR3 loop: CASRDPQDQGSSYNEQFF. Written as DNA, the CDR3 is TGCGCCAGCAGGGACCCACAAGATCAGGGTAGCTCCTACAATGAGCAGTTCTTC.